This T cell receptor (beta chain) is drawn from a study of control samples from healthy donors and cancer patients. TCRdb's copy holds only in-frame clones and misses some; the assay was immunoSEQ multiplex PCR. The repertoire holds more than 85,000 clones, roughly 88% seen once, with roughly 3.5% in the top ten. The sequence was obtained from a woman aged 55-69 years with lung cancer. Sequencing was carried out using PBMCs.

This chain's CDR3 is CASSPDPAQETQYF. CDR3 in DNA: TGTGCCAGCAGCCCTGACCCCGCGCAAGAGACCCAGTACTTC. The chain joins TRBV7-3 to TRBJ2-5; the D is unclear. CDR3 size: 14 residues. V gave up 5 bases and J gave up 2 bases, with 12 bases separating them. Germline CDR1 is SGHTA and CDR2 is FQGTGA.